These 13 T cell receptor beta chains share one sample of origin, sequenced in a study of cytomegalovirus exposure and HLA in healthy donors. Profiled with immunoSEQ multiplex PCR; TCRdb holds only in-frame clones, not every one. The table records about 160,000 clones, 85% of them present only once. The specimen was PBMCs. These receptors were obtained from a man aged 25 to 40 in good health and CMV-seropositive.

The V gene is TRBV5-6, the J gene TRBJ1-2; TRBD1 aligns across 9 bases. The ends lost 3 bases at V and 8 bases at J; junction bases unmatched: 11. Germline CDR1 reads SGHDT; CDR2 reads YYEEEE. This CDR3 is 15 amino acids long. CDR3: CASSSAGTGIGGYTF. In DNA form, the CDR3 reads TGTGCCAGCAGCTCCGCCGGGACAGGGATCGGGGGCTACACCTTC.

Here the CDR3 reads CASYLSGGGSYNEQFF. The CDR3 nucleotides read TGCGCCAGCTACCTATCCGGGGGGGGGAGCTACAATGAGCAGTTCTTC. The chain couples TRBV5-1 to TRBJ2-1; 8 nucleotides agree with TRBD2. Trimming took 7 bases from V and 3 from J; bases not matched to a gene: 12. Germline CDR1 SGHRS, CDR2 YFSETQ. CDR3 length: 16 amino acids. Using reference TRBV5-1 and TRBJ2-1 for the parts outside the CDR3, the full variable domain is KAGVTQTPRYLIKTRGQQVTLSCSPISGHRSVSWYQQTPGQGLQFLFEYFSETQRNKGNFPGRFSGRQFSNSRSEMNVSTLELGDSALYLCASYLSGGGSYNEQFFGPGTRLTVL.

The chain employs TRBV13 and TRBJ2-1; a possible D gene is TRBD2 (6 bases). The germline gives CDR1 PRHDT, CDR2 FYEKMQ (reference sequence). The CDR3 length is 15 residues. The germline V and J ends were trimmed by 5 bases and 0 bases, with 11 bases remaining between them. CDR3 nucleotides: TGTGCCAGCAGCCACGGGGGAAGCTCCTACAATGAGCAGTTCTTC. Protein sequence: CASSHGGSSYNEQFF.

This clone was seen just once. CDR3 in DNA: TGTGCCAGCAGTCCTCCCGGGACAGGTAATCAGCCCCAGCATTTT. Translation gives CASSPPGTGNQPQHF. V usage is TRBV6-5 and J usage is TRBJ1-5; 8 bases are shared with TRBD1. Germline assignment: CDR1 MNHEY and CDR2 SVGAGI. The CDR3 spans 15 residues. Trimming took 5 bases from V and 4 from J; bases not matched to a gene: 7.

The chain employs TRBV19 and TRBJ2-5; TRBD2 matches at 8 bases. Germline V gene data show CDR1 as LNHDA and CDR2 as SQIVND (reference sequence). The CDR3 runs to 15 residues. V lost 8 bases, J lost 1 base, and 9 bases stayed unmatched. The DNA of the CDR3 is TGTGCCAGTTCCGGGGGGGGGAGTGGCCAAGAGACCCAGTACTTC. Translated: CASSGGGSGQETQYF. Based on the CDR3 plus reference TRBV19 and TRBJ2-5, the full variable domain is DGGITQSPKYLFRKEGQNVTLSCEQNLNHDAMYWYRQDPGQGLRLIYYSQIVNDFQKGDIAEGYSVSREKKESFPLTVTSAQKNPTAFYLCASSGGGSGQETQYFGPGTRLLVL.

The CDR3 reads CASSQGTSFYEQYF. DNA of the CDR3: TGCGCCAGCAGCCAAGGGACTAGCTTCTACGAGCAGTACTTC. The gene calls are TRBV4-3 and TRBJ2-7; 8 bases match TRBD2. Trimming removed 1 base from V and 3 bases from J; junction bases left unmatched: 2. In germline, CDR1 is LGHNA, CDR2 YSLEER. CDR3 length: 14 residues.

CDR3 protein: CASTLNQGSQETQYF. The CDR3 DNA follows: TGCGCCAGCACCCTGAACCAGGGTTCCCAAGAGACCCAGTACTTC. The chain uses TRBV5-1 and TRBJ2-5; D may be TRBD1 (5 bases). CDR1 is SGHRS, CDR2 YFSETQ, per germline. V was clipped by 6 bases and J by 1 base, with 16 bases between them. CDR3 length: 15 residues.

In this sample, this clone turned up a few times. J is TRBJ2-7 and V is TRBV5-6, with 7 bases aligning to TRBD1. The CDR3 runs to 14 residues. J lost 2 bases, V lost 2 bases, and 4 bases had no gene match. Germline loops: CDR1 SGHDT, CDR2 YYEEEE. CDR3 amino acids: CASSFDRAAYEQYF. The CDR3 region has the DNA TGTGCCAGCAGCTTTGACAGGGCAGCCTACGAGCAGTACTTC.

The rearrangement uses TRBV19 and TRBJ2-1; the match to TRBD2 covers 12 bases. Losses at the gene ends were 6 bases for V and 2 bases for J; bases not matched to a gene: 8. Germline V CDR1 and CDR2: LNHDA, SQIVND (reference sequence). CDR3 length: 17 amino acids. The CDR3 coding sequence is TGTGCCAGTAGAACAGTCCTAGCGGGGGGGCCCTACAATGAGCAGTTCTTC. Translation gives CASRTVLAGGPYNEQFF. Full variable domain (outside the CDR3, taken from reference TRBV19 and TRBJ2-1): DGGITQSPKYLFRKEGQNVTLSCEQNLNHDAMYWYRQDPGQGLRLIYYSQIVNDFQKGDIAEGYSVSREKKESFPLTVTSAQKNPTAFYLCASRTVLAGGPYNEQFFGPGTRLTVL.

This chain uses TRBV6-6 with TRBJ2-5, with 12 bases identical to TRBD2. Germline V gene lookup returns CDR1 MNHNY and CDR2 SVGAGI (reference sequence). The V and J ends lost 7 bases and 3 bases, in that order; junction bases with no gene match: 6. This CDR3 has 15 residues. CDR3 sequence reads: CASIHRLAGEETQYF. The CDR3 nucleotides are TGTGCCAGCATCCACCGACTAGCGGGGGAAGAGACCCAGTACTTC.

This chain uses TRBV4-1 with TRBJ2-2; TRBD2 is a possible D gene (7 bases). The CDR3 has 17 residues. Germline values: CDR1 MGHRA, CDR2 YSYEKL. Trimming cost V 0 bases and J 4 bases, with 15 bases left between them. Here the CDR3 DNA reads TGCGCCAGCAGCCAAGATGGGAGGGGGGGCGTCACCGGGGAGCTGTTTTTT. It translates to CASSQDGRGGVTGELFF.

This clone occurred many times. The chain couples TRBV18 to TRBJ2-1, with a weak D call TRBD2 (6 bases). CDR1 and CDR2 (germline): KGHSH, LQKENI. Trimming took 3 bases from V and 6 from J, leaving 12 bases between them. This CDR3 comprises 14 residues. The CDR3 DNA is TGTGCCAGCTCACCTGCCCTAGCGAGCAATGAGCAGTTCTTC. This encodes CASSPALASNEQFF.

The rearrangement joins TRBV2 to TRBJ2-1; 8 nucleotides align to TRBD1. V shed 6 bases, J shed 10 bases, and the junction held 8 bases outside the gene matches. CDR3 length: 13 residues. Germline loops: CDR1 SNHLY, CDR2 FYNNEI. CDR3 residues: CASRGTGRGEQFF. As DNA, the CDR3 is TGTGCCAGCAGGGGGACAGGAAGAGGCGAGCAGTTCTTC.